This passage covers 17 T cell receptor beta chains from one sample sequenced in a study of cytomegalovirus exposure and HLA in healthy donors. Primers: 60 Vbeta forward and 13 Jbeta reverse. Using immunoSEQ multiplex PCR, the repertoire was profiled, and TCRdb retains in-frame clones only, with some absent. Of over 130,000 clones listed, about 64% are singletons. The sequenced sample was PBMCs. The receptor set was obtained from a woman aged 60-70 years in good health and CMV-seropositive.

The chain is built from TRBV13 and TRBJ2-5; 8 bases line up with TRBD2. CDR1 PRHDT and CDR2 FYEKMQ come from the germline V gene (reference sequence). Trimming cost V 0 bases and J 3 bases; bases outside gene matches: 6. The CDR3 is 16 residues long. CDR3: CASSLGGLAGKETQYF. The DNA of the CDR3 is TGTGCCAGCAGCTTAGGGGGGCTAGCGGGCAAAGAGACCCAGTACTTC.

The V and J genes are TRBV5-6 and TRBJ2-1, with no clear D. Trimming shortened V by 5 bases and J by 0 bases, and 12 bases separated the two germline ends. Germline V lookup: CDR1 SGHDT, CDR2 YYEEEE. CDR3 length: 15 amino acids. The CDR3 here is CASSLRRNSYNEQFF. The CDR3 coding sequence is TGTGCCAGCAGTTTGCGCAGGAACTCCTACAATGAGCAGTTCTTC.

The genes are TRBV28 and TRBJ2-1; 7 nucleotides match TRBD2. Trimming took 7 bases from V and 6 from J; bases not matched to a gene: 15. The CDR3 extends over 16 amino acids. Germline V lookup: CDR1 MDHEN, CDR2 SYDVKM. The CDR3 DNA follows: TGTGCCAGCACCCCAAGGGGCACTAGCGAGGTCAATGAGCAGTTCTTC. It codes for CASTPRGTSEVNEQFF.

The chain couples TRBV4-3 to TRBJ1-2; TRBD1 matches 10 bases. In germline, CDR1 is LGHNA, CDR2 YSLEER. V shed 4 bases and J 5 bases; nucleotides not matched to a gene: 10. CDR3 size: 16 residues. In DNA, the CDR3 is TGCGCCAGCAGCCGAGAGGGGACAGGGGCGGGGTATGGCTACACCTTC. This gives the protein CASSREGTGAGYGYTF.

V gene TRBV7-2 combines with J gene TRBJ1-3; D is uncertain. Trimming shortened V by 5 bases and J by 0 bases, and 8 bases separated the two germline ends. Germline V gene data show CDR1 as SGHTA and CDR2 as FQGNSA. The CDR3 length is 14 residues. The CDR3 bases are TGTGCCAGCAGCCCCGCGCTCTCTGGAAACACCATATATTTT. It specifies CASSPALSGNTIYF.

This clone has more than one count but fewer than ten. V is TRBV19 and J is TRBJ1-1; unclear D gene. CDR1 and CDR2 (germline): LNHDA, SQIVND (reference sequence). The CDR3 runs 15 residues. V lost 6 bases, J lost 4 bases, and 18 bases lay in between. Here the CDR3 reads CASSFLDLWATEAFF. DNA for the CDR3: TGTGCCAGTAGCTTCTTAGATCTTTGGGCCACTGAAGCTTTCTTT. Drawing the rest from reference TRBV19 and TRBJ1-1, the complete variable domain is DGGITQSPKYLFRKEGQNVTLSCEQNLNHDAMYWYRQDPGQGLRLIYYSQIVNDFQKGDIAEGYSVSREKKESFPLTVTSAQKNPTAFYLCASSFLDLWATEAFFGQGTRLTVV.

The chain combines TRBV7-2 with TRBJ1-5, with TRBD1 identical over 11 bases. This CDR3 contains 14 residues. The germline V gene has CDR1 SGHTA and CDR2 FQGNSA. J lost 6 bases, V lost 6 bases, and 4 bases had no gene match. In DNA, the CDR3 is TGTGCCAGCAGTGGACAGGGGGCGTCTCAGCCCCAGCATTTT. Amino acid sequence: CASSGQGASQPQHF. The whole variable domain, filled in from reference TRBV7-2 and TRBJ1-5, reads GAGVSQSPSNKVTEKGKDVELRCDPISGHTALYWYRQSLGQGLEFLIYFQGNSAPDKSGLPSDRFSAERTGGSVSTLTIQRTQQEDSAVYLCASSGQGASQPQHFGDGTRLSIL.

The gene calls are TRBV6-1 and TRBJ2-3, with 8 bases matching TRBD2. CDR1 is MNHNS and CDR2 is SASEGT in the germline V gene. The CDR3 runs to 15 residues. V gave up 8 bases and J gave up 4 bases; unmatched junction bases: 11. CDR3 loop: CASATSGGRSDTQYF. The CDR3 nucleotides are TGTGCCAGCGCGACTTCGGGAGGGAGGTCAGATACGCAGTATTTT.

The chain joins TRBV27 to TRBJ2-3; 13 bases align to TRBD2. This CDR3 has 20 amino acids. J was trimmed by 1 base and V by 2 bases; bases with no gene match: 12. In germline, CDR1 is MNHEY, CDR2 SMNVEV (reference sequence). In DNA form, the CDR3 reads TGTGCCAGCAGTTTACTATACCCCACTAGCGGGAGGGCGCGCACAGATACGCAGTATTTT. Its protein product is CASSLLYPTSGRARTDTQYF.

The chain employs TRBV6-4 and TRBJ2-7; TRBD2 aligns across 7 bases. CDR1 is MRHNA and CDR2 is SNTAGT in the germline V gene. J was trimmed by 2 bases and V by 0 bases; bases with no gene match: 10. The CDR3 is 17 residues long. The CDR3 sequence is CASSDSPTERDPYEQYF. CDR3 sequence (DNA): TGTGCCAGCAGTGACTCGCCCACCGAGCGGGACCCCTACGAGCAGTACTTC.

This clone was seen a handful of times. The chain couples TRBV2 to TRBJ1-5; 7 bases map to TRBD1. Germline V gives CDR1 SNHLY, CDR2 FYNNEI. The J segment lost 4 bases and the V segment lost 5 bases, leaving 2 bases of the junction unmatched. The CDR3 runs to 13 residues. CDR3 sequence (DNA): TGTGCCAGCAGTCCCAGGGGGAATCAGCCCCAGCATTTT. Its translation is CASSPRGNQPQHF.

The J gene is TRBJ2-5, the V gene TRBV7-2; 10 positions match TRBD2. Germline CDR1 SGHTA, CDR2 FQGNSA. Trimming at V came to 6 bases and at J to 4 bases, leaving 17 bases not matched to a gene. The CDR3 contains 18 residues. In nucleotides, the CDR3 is TGTGCCAGCAGGTCCGTCGGGACTAGCGCCCTGGGTCGAGAGACCCAGTACTTC. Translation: CASRSVGTSALGRETQYF.

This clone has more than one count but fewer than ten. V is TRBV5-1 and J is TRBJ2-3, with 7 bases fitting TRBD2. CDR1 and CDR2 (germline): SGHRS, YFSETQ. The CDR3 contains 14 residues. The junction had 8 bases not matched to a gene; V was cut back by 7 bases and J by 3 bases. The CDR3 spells CASQRDLPTDTQYF. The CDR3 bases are TGCGCCAGCCAGCGGGACCTACCGACAGATACGCAGTATTTT. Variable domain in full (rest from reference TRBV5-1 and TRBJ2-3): KAGVTQTPRYLIKTRGQQVTLSCSPISGHRSVSWYQQTPGQGLQFLFEYFSETQRNKGNFPGRFSGRQFSNSRSEMNVSTLELGDSALYLCASQRDLPTDTQYFGPGTRLTVL.

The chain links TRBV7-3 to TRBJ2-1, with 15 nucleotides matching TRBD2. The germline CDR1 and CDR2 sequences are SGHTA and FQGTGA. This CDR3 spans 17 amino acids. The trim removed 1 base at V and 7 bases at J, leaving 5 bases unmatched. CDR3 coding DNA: TGTGCCAGCAGCTTAATGGGCGGGACTAGCGGGAGGAATGAGCAGTTCTTC. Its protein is CASSLMGGTSGRNEQFF.

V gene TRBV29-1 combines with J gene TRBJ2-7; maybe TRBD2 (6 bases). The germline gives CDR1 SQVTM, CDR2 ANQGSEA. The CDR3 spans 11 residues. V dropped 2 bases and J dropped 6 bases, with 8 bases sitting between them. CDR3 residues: CSVERDFEQYF. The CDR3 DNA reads TGCAGCGTTGAAAGGGACTTCGAGCAGTACTTC.

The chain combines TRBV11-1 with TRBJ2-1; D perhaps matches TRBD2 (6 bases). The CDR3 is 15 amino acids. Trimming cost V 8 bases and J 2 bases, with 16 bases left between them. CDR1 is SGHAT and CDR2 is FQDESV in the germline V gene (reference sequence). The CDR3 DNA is TGTGCCAGCCGAGGAGGGAACTCTGCCTACAATGAGCAGTTCTTC. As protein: CASRGGNSAYNEQFF.

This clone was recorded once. The CDR3 is CASSLAEKGYNEQFF. Written as DNA, the CDR3 is TGCGCCAGCAGCTTGGCGGAGAAGGGGTACAATGAGCAGTTCTTC. This chain uses TRBV5-1 with TRBJ2-1; D perhaps matches TRBD1 (5 bases). V was trimmed by 0 bases and J by 4 bases, leaving 11 bases between them. The germline V gene encodes CDR1 SGHRS and CDR2 YFSETQ. This CDR3 contains 15 residues. Looking up the rest from reference TRBV5-1 and TRBJ2-1 gives the full variable domain: KAGVTQTPRYLIKTRGQQVTLSCSPISGHRSVSWYQQTPGQGLQFLFEYFSETQRNKGNFPGRFSGRQFSNSRSEMNVSTLELGDSALYLCASSLAEKGYNEQFFGPGTRLTVL.